A selection of T cell receptor beta chains follows, all from one sample in a study of CD8 T cells in Susac syndrome. TCRdb called the immunoSEQ multiplex PCR reads again in MiXCR, with one record for every CDR3 protein. Of about 190,000 distinct CDR3 sequences listed, under 97% are singletons. The sequencing input was CD4+ T cells from PBMCs. All receptors derive from a human donor with Susac syndrome. Both conserved end residues are part of each CDR3. The size field is filled for only some rows; it gives once, few, many or a size class.

NA,TRBV6-1,CASSEVRGDTQYF
once,TRBV20-1,CSARDLSTGGPTGELFF
NA,TRBV6-1,CASSRGLAGGVDEQYF
NA,TRBV20-1,CSARPGTSGTNEQFF
NA,TRBV30,CAWRSDRGYEQYF
NA,TRBV18,CASSPPQKNTEAFF
NA,TRBV30,CAWRQGTYNEQFF
NA,TRBV7-9,CASRGGAGLMNTEAFF
NA,TRBV28,CASSLAPGRSLNTEAFF
NA,TRBV20-1,CSARATGHGYTF
NA,TRBV20-1,CSGTRVLAQSETQYF
NA,TRBV19,CASSASATQYF
NA,TRBV7-6,CASSLGRAPNEQYF
NA,TRBV5-4,CASSLGGVAGNNEQFF
NA,TRBV29-1,CSVDSFHLKGSYNEQFF
NA,TRBV30,CAWSVLGGNAEAFF
once,TRBV6-2/TRBV6-3,CASSDRATGELFF
once,TRBV12-3/TRBV12-4,CASSIQGKHGYTF
once,TRBV30,CAWSAGLAGEETQYF
NA,TRBV30,CAWSVDRGNNSPLHF
NA,TRBV30,CAWSVWPATYEQYF
NA,TRBV5-1,CASSQLAGTSGVEQFF
NA,TRBV18,CASSPVQYEKLFF
NA,TRBV15,CATSRDRQEIGYTF
NA,TRBV30,CAWSQTSGEQYF
NA,TRBV9,CASSRDTLYNSPLHF
NA,TRBV9,CASGWASGAYNEQFF
NA,TRBV4-1,CASSQEPSGRYEQYF
NA,TRBV4-3,CASSQGTGGNQPQHF
NA,TRBV10-3,CAISESPAEGTGYNSPLHF
NA,TRBV5-1,CASSFGGTWEQYF
NA,TRBV12-3/TRBV12-4,CASSFLVTVQGQPQHF
NA,TRBV21-1,CASSTSYGYTF
NA,TRBV6-6,CASSYLTGFHYEQYF
NA,TRBV13,CASSVGTEGWTGELFF
NA,TRBV9,CASSVTGSGANVLTF
NA,TRBV12-3/TRBV12-4,CASRSTGAHEQYF
once,TRBV11-1,CASSSSQGANYGYTF
NA,TRBV4-2,CASSQDSGTENYGYTF
NA,TRBV3-1,CASSQLSTDTQYF
NA,TRBV3-1,CASSQVWGGGMNTEAFF
NA,TRBV7-9,CASSVQGKSGNTIYF
NA,TRBV20-1,CSAPRAGLNTGELFF
NA,TRBV9,CASSVIGRGSSYNEQFF
NA,TRBV18,CASSPPTGANTGELFF
NA,TRBV11-2,CASSLVGAGGYTF
NA,TRBV28,CASSPSGQRSSYEQYF
NA,TRBV3-1,CASSQVGAGEQFF
NA,TRBV5-1,CASSLVRFEQFF
NA,TRBV6-5,CASSYGTNYGYTF
NA,TRBV3-1,CASSQPGDQETQYF
NA,TRBV6-5,CASSTGANTGELFF
NA,TRBV4-1,CASSRQRGNTDTQYF
NA,TRBV29-1,CSVSSGGAYNEQFF
NA,TRBV28,CASSLADYTDTQYF
NA,TRBV30,CAWIGVPGNTIYF
NA,TRBV25-1,CASSEMGDRGYEQYF